One TCR beta chain is described in this entry. This sample was included in a study of control samples from healthy donors and cancer patients. CDR1 is SGHRS and CDR2 is YFSETQ in the germline V gene. The CDR3 loop spans 16 amino acids. The germline V and J ends were trimmed by 1 base and 0 bases, with 8 bases remaining between them. Libraries were prepared by immunoSEQ multiplex PCR; TCRdb keeps only in-frame clonotypes and omits some of them. The table lists 90,000 to 110,000 clones, about four fifths of them singletons. The sample taken for sequencing was blood. The sequence came from a woman aged 45-60 years in good health. The chain has TRBV5-1 and TRBJ2-6, with D uncertain. CDR3: CASSLSLSSGANVLTF. The CDR3 coding sequence is TGCGCCAGCAGCTTGTCCCTTTCCTCTGGGGCCAACGTCCTGACTTTC. Full variable domain (outside the CDR3, taken from reference TRBV5-1 and TRBJ2-6): KAGVTQTPRYLIKTRGQQVTLSCSPISGHRSVSWYQQTPGQGLQFLFEYFSETQRNKGNFPGRFSGRQFSNSRSEMNVSTLELGDSALYLCASSLSLSSGANVLTFGAGSRLTVL.